Below are 24 T cell receptor beta chains sequenced from a single sample in a study of low-dose radiotherapy and immunotherapy resistance in tumors. Time point described: after trial treatment. Treatment meaning: LDRT plus nivolumab, ipilimumab, low-dose cyclophosphamide and aspirin (RACIN trial). TRAV and TRBV primers primed cDNA for both TCRalpha and TCRbeta. With a constant-region primer and a V-primer adapter, TCRs were subjected to around 20 PCR cycles of amplification. TCRdb ran MiXCR on the reads and lists one entry per CDR3 protein. The sample consists of roughly 100,000 distinct CDR3 sequences, around 21% of them appearing once. Material: PBMCs, obtained after low-dose radiotherapy plus immunotherapy. Receptors originate from a male donor with prostate cancer.

This clonotype was seen ten or more times. The chain couples TRBV5-4 to TRBJ2-3, with 12 bases identical to TRBD2. Per germline, CDR1 SGHNT and CDR2 YYREEE (reference sequence). The CDR3 runs to 14 residues. V trimming: 6 bases; J trimming: 6 bases; junction bases outside the gene matches: 5. The CDR3 DNA sequence: TGTGCCAGCACCGTCGGACTAGCGGGGGATACGCAGTATTTT. It encodes CASTVGLAGDTQYF.

The genes are TRBV3-1 and TRBJ2-7; D uncertain. This CDR3 has 13 residues. Trimming took 3 bases from V and 4 from J, leaving 10 bases between them. From germline, CDR1 is LGHDT and CDR2 YNNKEL (reference sequence). The CDR3 sequence: CASSQLGPYEQYF. CDR3 nucleotide sequence: TGTGCCAGCAGCCAGCTAGGGCCGTACGAGCAGTACTTC.

This clonotype was observed at least ten times. The chain couples TRBV6-8 to TRBJ2-5, with D perhaps being TRBD1 or TRBD2 (6 bases each). CDR1 MNHGY and CDR2 SAAAGT come from the germline V gene. V shed 0 bases and J shed 9 bases, with 14 bases lying between them. This CDR3 region has 14 residues. CDR3 DNA: TGTGCCAGCAGTTACTCGACGGGGGCCGGGGCCCAGTACTTC. This gives the protein CASSYSTGAGAQYF.

This clonotype has a count of ten or more. Its ends do not fully match the called genes, so a read error is possible. The J gene is TRBJ2-2, the V gene TRBV9; the D gene is possibly TRBD1 (5 bases). CDR1 and CDR2 (germline): SGDLS, YYNGEE. The CDR3 runs 15 residues. The chain's CDR3 is CASSVGTRNIGELFF. The CDR3 DNA is TGTGCCAGCAGCGTAGGGACACGGAACATCGGGGAGCTGTTTTTT.

The sample holds many counts of this clonotype. The chain has TRBV7-8 and TRBJ2-3; 7 nucleotides line up with TRBD1. The germline gives CDR1 SGHVS, CDR2 FQNEAQ. CDR3 length: 12 residues. The V gene end was trimmed by 4 bases and the J gene end by 10 bases; junction bases not matched to a gene: 5. The CDR3: CASSYRGEPQYF. CDR3 DNA sequence: TGTGCCAGCAGCTACAGGGGTGAGCCGCAGTATTTT. The full variable domain, its missing parts supplied by reference TRBV7-8 and TRBJ2-3, is GAGVSQSPRYKVAKRGQDVALRCDPISGHVSLFWYQQALGQGPEFLTYFQNEAQLDKSGLPSDRFFAERPEGSVSTLKIQRTQQEDSAVYLCASSYRGEPQYFGPGTRLTVL.

This chain connects TRBV19 to TRBJ1-1, with TRBD1 matching over 7 bases. The CDR3 loop spans 13 amino acids. J lost 11 bases, V lost 5 bases, and 11 bases had no gene match. Per germline, CDR1 LNHDA and CDR2 SQIVND (reference sequence). The DNA for the CDR3 is TGTGCCAGTAGTCCCCGGGACAGTTACAGGGCTTTCTTT. It specifies CASSPRDSYRAFF.

This clonotype was detected only a few times. V is TRBV5-1 and J is TRBJ2-2, with D unresolved. CDR3 length equals 11 residues. Germline V gene sequence: CDR1 SGHRS, CDR2 YFSETQ. V lost 4 bases to trimming and J lost 8 bases, with 6 bases between them. This chain's CDR3 is CASSERGELFF. The CDR3 DNA reads as TGCGCCAGCAGCGAACGAGGGGAGCTGTTTTTT.

V usage is TRBV30 and J usage is TRBJ2-7; perhaps TRBD2 as D (5 bases). The CDR3 extends over 14 amino acids. Trimming shortened V by 5 bases and J by 7 bases, and 21 bases separated the two germline ends. Germline V gene lookup returns CDR1 GTSNPN and CDR2 SVGIG (reference sequence). CDR3 in amino acids: CAWGTGMGRLEQYF. The CDR3 bases are TGTGCCTGGGGAACCGGGATGGGCCGCCTGGAGCAGTACTTC.

This clonotype was seen at least ten times. For the CDR3, the DNA is TGTGCCAGCAGCTGGGGACAGGGGTTGTTAGAGACCCAGTACTTC. Protein: CASSWGQGLLETQYF. The V call is TRBV12-3 or TRBV12-4, the J call TRBJ2-5; 10 bases agree with TRBD1. V trimming: 6 bases; J trimming: 4 bases; junction bases outside the gene matches: 8. This CDR3 region has 15 residues.

The genes are TRBV19 and TRBJ2-3; 8 positions agree with TRBD2. V lost 10 bases and J lost 5; bases outside the gene matches: 8. Per the germline V gene, CDR1 is LNHDA and CDR2 is SQIVND (reference sequence). The CDR3 runs 13 residues. The CDR3 spells CATCGGPLDTQYF. CDR3 bases: TGTGCCACATGCGGGGGGCCGCTAGATACGCAGTATTTT.

This clonotype was seen ten or more times. The CDR3 loop is CSGLRTSLFF. CDR3 in DNA: TGCAGCGGTCTAAGGACTAGTCTGTTCTTC. The chain joins TRBV29-1 to TRBJ2-1; TRBD2 matches 7 bases. Trimming removed 7 bases from V and 15 bases from J; junction bases left unmatched: 9. The CDR3 extends over 10 amino acids. Germline V lookup: CDR1 SQVTM, CDR2 ANQGSEA.

This clonotype was seen ten or more times. V is TRBV6-5 and J is TRBJ2-7; 10 nucleotides match TRBD2. This CDR3 is built from 15 residues. Germline trimming cut 6 bases from V and 0 bases from J; bases unmatched to any gene: 5. Germline CDR1 and CDR2: MNHEY and SVGAGI. CDR3 protein: CASSPGLAASYEQYF. CDR3 bases: TGTGCCAGCAGCCCAGGACTAGCGGCCTCCTACGAGCAGTACTTC.

This clonotype was seen only a few times. A far larger clone lies a single base away; this is likely a read error. This sequence joins TRBV28 and TRBJ2-1; no clear D. Deletions cut 6 bases from V and 10 bases from J, with 13 bases between. CDR3 length equals 12 residues. CDR1 MDHEN and CDR2 SYDVKM come from the germline V gene. CDR3 sequence reads: CASSGQRYEQFF. The DNA of the CDR3 is TGTGCCAGCAGCGGCCAGAGGTACGAGCAGTTCTTC.

This clonotype was counted at least ten times. This sequence joins TRBV6-5 and TRBJ2-3; 7 bases agree with TRBD1. Germline CDR1 and CDR2: MNHEY and SVGAGI. V shed 6 bases, J shed 0 bases, and the junction held 9 bases outside the gene matches. The CDR3 covers 16 residues. CDR3 DNA sequence: TGTGCCAGCAGCCAGTACACCAGGGGGAGCACAGATACGCAGTATTTT. It yields the protein CASSQYTRGSTDTQYF.

This clonotype was counted at least ten times. The chain recombines TRBV10-2 with TRBJ2-7; D may correspond to TRBD1 or TRBD2 (6 bases each). Germline V gene sequence: CDR1 WSHSY, CDR2 SAAADI. CDR3 length: 17 amino acids. V was trimmed by 2 bases and J by 6 bases, leaving 23 bases between them. In DNA, the CDR3 is TGCGCCAGCAGTGAGAGGGATTTATCGGGGGCCCACGGCGAGCAGTACTTC. This translates into CASSERDLSGAHGEQYF.

This clonotype has only a few counts. This chain connects TRBV5-1 to TRBJ1-6, with 12 bases aligning to TRBD1. The germline CDR1 and CDR2 sequences are SGHRS and YFSETQ. With V trimmed by 0 bases and J by 7 bases, 2 bases remained unmatched. The CDR3 length is 16 residues. In DNA form, the CDR3 reads TGCGCCAGCAGCTTGGGGGACAGGGGGCAGAATTCACCCCTCCACTTT. It yields the protein CASSLGDRGQNSPLHF.

As to this clonotype: This probably arose from a read error, given a far larger clone one base away. This chain uses TRBV7-9 with TRBJ2-1, with D unclear. CDR3 size: 12 residues. CDR1 and CDR2 from the germline V gene are SEHNR and FQNEAQ (reference sequence). As DNA, the CDR3 is TGTGCCAGCGGACGACCAGACAATGAGCAGGTCTTC. Its protein is CASGRPDNEQVF. Complete variable domain (other parts from reference TRBV7-9 and TRBJ2-1): DTGVSQNPRHKITKRGQNVTFRCDPISEHNRLYWYRQTLGQGPEFLTYFQNEAQLEKSRLLSDRFSAERPKGSFSTLEIQRTEQGDSAMYLCASGRPDNEQVFGPGTRLTVL.

The table lists this clonotype with many counts. The J gene is TRBJ1-6, the V gene TRBV7-6, with 10 bases aligning to TRBD1. After removal of 1 base from V and 10 bases from J, the junction contained 4 bases not matched to a gene. CDR3 length equals 15 residues. From germline, CDR1 is SGHVS and CDR2 FNYEAQ. CDR3 coding DNA: TGTGCCAGCAGCTTAGGTGGGACAGGGGTGTCACCCCTCCACTTT. Its protein is CASSLGGTGVSPLHF.

The J gene is TRBJ2-5, the V gene TRBV5-6; D unclear. Germline values: CDR1 SGHDT, CDR2 YYEEEE. Trimming left V 4 bases short and J 1 base short, with 5 bases between. CDR3 length: 12 residues. CDR3 amino acids: CASSLSQETQYF. CDR3 DNA: TGTGCCAGCAGCCTGAGCCAAGAGACCCAGTACTTC.

This clonotype was observed at least ten times. V is TRBV20-1 and J is TRBJ2-7, with D tentatively TRBD2 (6 bases). Germline CDR1 reads DFQATT; CDR2 reads SNEGSKA (reference sequence). The CDR3 runs to 13 residues. Trimming left V 2 bases short and J 11 bases short, with 19 bases between. The CDR3 reads CSARPRTGTQEYF. Here the CDR3 DNA reads TGCAGTGCTAGACCCCGAACCGGGACTCAGGAGTACTTC.

The sample holds many counts of this clonotype. The V and J genes are TRBV3-1 and TRBJ1-1; D is perhaps TRBD1 (5 bases). Germline CDR1 reads LGHDT; CDR2 reads YNNKEL (reference sequence). V was cut by 1 base and J by 7 bases, with 13 bases left in between. The CDR3 is 14 amino acids. Written as DNA, the CDR3 is TGTGCCAGCAGCCAAGGTCCCCGGGACCGTGAAGCTTTCTTT. This gives the protein CASSQGPRDREAFF.

The chain has TRBV7-2 and TRBJ2-7, with 10 bases aligning to TRBD2. V was pared by 4 bases and J by 4 bases, with 13 bases of the junction left unmatched. This CDR3 has 17 residues. Germline values: CDR1 SGHTA, CDR2 FQGNSA. In nucleotides, the CDR3 is TGTGCCAGCAGCTCGCTGGGGAGGCTAGCGGGGGAATACGAGCAGTACTTC. Translated, it gives CASSSLGRLAGEYEQYF.

This clonotype was seen many times. The chain carries TRBV12-5 and TRBJ1-1; TRBD1 might be the D (5 bases). Germline V gene lookup returns CDR1 LGHNT and CDR2 FRNRAP. The CDR3 spans 16 residues. With 0 bases removed from V and 3 bases from J, the gap between germline ends came to 14 bases. CDR3 sequence: CASGLVLGRGDTEAFF. DNA for the CDR3: TGTGCTAGTGGTTTGGTTCTGGGGCGCGGGGACACTGAAGCTTTCTTT.

This clonotype was recorded at least ten times. The chain employs TRBV4-1 and TRBJ1-2; TRBD1 might be the D (6 bases). The CDR3 extends over 16 amino acids. Trimming stripped 0 bases from V and 4 bases from J, with 15 bases between. Germline V lookup: CDR1 MGHRA, CDR2 YSYEKL. CDR3 DNA: TGCGCCAGCAGCCAAGATCGAAGTCAGGGGCGCTATGGCTACACCTTC. This sequence encodes CASSQDRSQGRYGYTF.